These 2 T cell receptor beta chains share one sample of origin, sequenced in a study of OX40 agonist ivuxolimab in advanced cancers. Method: immunoSEQ multiplex PCR; TCRdb's copy keeps in-frame clones and lacks some. The sample consists of about 36,000 clones, about 79% of them appearing once. The sequencing used CD4+ or CD8+ T cells sorted from blood, collected in a trial of the OX40 agonist ivuxolimab. The receptors were sampled from an adult with an advanced solid tumor such as melanoma, head and neck, liver or kidney cancer.

V is TRBV10-3 and J is TRBJ2-7; 8 nucleotides line up with TRBD2. Germline lookup yields CDR1 ENHRY and CDR2 SYGVKD. Trimming cost V 4 bases and J 0 bases; bases outside gene matches: 5. The CDR3 is 15 amino acids. Written as DNA, the CDR3 is TGTGCCATCAGTGCGTTAGCGGGGAGCTCCTACGAGCAGTACTTC. Translated: CAISALAGSSYEQYF.

A few counts support this clone. The J gene is TRBJ2-1, the V gene TRBV5-4; the match to TRBD2 covers 8 bases. The J segment lost 3 bases and the V segment lost 5 bases, leaving 10 bases of the junction unmatched. The CDR3 extends over 16 amino acids. The germline V gene encodes CDR1 SGHNT and CDR2 YYREEE (reference sequence). The CDR3 protein is CASRSGSGGNYNEQFF. The CDR3 DNA reads as TGTGCCAGCAGGTCGGGCTCGGGGGGGAACTACAATGAGCAGTTCTTC.